This T cell receptor beta chain is drawn from a study of T cell changes during pregnancy in multiple sclerosis. Trimming pared 2 bases from V and 8 bases from J, leaving 6 bases between. This CDR3 is 11 amino acids long. Germline V gives CDR1 MNHNS, CDR2 SASEGT. Sequenced by immunoSEQ multiplex PCR; TCRdb stores in-frame clones only, minus some. The sample carries tens of thousands of clones, around 92% recorded once. The rearrangement uses TRBV6-1 and TRBJ1-2, with D unresolved. This receptor was obtained from a female donor in good health, enrolled as a control in a pregnancy study. The sample consisted of peripheral blood, taken in the third trimester of pregnancy. CDR3 in amino acids: CASSETRGYTF. In DNA, the CDR3 is TGTGCCAGCAGTGAAACGAGGGGCTACACCTTC.